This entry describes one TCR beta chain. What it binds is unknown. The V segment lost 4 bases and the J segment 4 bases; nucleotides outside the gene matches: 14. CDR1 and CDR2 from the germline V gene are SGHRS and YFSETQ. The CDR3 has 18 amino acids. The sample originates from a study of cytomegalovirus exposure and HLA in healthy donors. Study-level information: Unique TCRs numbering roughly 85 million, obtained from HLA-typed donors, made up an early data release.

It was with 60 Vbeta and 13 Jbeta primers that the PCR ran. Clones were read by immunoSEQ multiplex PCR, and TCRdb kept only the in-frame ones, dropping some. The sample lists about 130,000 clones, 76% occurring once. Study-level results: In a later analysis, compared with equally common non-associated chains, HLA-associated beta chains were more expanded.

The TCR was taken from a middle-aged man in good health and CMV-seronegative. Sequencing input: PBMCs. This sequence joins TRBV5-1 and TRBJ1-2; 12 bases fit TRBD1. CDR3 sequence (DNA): TGCGCCAGCAGCGGGGATCGGGACAGGGGGCGTTATGGCTATGGCTACACCTTC. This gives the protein CASSGDRDRGRYGYGYTF.